These T cell receptor beta chains were read from a single sample in a study of blood T cells in healthy people across ages. Using its own MiXCR run on the 5' RACE reads, TCRdb lists one record per CDR3 protein. The data contain 700,000 or so distinct CDR3 sequences, 40% to 50% of them singletons. The sequencing sample was made of blood. The receptors derive from a man aged 80 or over in good health. Each CDR3 is given with its conserved first and last residue.

J | V | CDR3
TRBJ2-6 | TRBV6-2/TRBV6-3 | CASKSSAGANVLTF
TRBJ2-5 | TRBV20-1 | CSASMGQHQETQYF
TRBJ2-1 | TRBV20-1 | CSAAGRIAGGLSYNEQFF
TRBJ2-1 | TRBV7-2 | CASSPRRRSLAGSFDEQFF
TRBJ1-4 | TRBV6-1 | CASIPNREGEKLFF
TRBJ2-2 | TRBV10-1 | CASSTQITGELFF
TRBJ2-3 | TRBV2 | CASERGRTDTQYF
TRBJ2-3 | TRBV11-2 | CASSSRLSGGVTPTSTDTQYF
TRBJ1-5 | TRBV6-2/TRBV6-3 | CASSYSNRGLANQPQHF
TRBJ2-1 | TRBV7-6 | CASSLVPEMRETQFF
TRBJ2-1 | TRBV20-1 | CSASRQAGGPGNEQFF
TRBJ2-5 | TRBV20-1 | CSARVSETKGKEQYF
TRBJ1-1 | TRBV5-1 | CASSWGDRVNTEAFF
TRBJ2-1 | TRBV27 | CASSLPPGHASSGEQFF